The sequence of this T cell receptor (beta chain) was determined in a study of radiation and T cells in renal cell carcinoma. Produced via immunoSEQ multiplex PCR; TCRdb's table is partial and in-frame only. The table lists more than 120,000 clones, 65% to 90% of them singletons. Time point given: blood 4 weeks post-SBRT, at nephrectomy. This sample's treatment: 15 Gy SBRT to primary tumor, nephrectomy 4 weeks later. Nephrectomy followed 15 Gy stereotactic body radiation by 4 weeks. Radiation-treated patients gave blood at baseline, week 2 and week 4. CDR3 length: 13 amino acids. Trimming stripped 3 bases from V and 3 bases from J, with 6 bases between. Germline lookup yields CDR1 MNHEY and CDR2 SMNVEV (reference sequence). Study conclusions and caveats: Pretreatment tumor biopsies were lacking, so baseline clonotypes are unknown. From baseline, blood top tumor clonotypes peaked at 2 weeks post-radiation.

Concerning this clone itself: The antigen remains undetermined. In the same sample, other DNA sequences code for this CDR3.

The sample was blood, taken from a patient whose treatment included radiotherapy and nephrectomy. The receptor was derived from a woman in her forties or fifties with renal cell carcinoma. J is TRBJ1-3 and V is TRBV27; the D is unclear. The DNA of the CDR3 is TGTGCCAGCAGTTTCCAATTTGGAAACACCATATATTTT. Residues: CASSFQFGNTIYF.